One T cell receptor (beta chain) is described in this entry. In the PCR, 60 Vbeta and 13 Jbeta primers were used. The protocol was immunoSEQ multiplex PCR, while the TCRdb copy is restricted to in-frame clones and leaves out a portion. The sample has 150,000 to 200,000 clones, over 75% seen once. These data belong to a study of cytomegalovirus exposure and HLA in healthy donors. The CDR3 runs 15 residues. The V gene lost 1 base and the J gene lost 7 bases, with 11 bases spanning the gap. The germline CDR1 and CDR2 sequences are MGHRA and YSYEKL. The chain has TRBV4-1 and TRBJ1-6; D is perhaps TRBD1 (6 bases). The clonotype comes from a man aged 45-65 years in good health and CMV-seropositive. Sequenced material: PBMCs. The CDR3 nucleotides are TGCGCCAGCAGCCAAGTAACAGGGCGGAATTCACCCCTCCACTTT. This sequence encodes CASSQVTGRNSPLHF.